These 25 T cell receptor beta chains were sequenced from one sample in a study of blood T cell repertoires in COVID-19. This table comes from immunoSEQ multiplex PCR, and its TCRdb copy is limited to in-frame clones, with some not included. The repertoire consists of some 180,000 clones, with roughly 79% occurring once and the leading ten covering 9.5% to 11%. Source material: peripheral blood. All receptors come from a woman in her thirties or forties with COVID-19, enrolled during active disease.

The chain recombines TRBV2 with TRBJ2-2, with D tentatively TRBD2 (5 bases). V was shortened by 2 bases and J by 5 bases, with 6 bases between the two germline ends. Germline lookup yields CDR1 SNHLY and CDR2 FYNNEI. The CDR3 covers 13 residues. CDR3 in amino acids: CASSERTTGELFF. The CDR3, as DNA: TGTGCCAGCAGTGAAAGGACTACCGGGGAGCTGTTTTTT.

Concerning this clone: This sample also contains other DNA sequences that code for the same CDR3. The chain uses TRBV18 and TRBJ2-7; 7 bases match TRBD1. The CDR3 loop spans 14 amino acids. Per the germline V gene, CDR1 is KGHSH and CDR2 is LQKENI. V lost 5 bases and J lost 0; bases outside the gene matches: 4. The CDR3 is CASSSTGSSYEQYV. DNA of the CDR3: TGTGCCAGCTCATCGACAGGGAGCTCCTACGAGCAGTACGTC.

Only a few counts were recorded for this clone. This sequence joins TRBV7-9 and TRBJ2-1, with D perhaps matching TRBD2 (5 bases). The CDR3 length is 11 residues. V was cut by 3 bases and J by 10 bases, with 7 bases left in between. The germline V gene encodes CDR1 SEHNR and CDR2 FQNEAQ (reference sequence). For the CDR3, the DNA is TGTGCCAGCAGCTTCGGGAACGAGCAGTTCTTC. Encoded protein: CASSFGNEQFF.

In nucleotides, the CDR3 is TGTGCCAGCAGCTTACTAGAGCCTGGGGCCAACGTCCTGACTTTC. Translating gives CASSLLEPGANVLTF. The chain carries TRBV7-9 and TRBJ2-6; D is unclear. Germline-derived CDR1 and CDR2 are SEHNR and FQNEAQ (reference sequence). Trimming shortened V by 2 bases and J by 2 bases, and 7 bases separated the two germline ends. CDR3 size: 15 residues.

This clone was picked up one time. In DNA form, the CDR3 reads TGTGCCAGCAGGGCCCGGTTGGGGGCGCGAAATCAGCCCCAGCATTTT. This translates into CASRARLGARNQPQHF. The chain is built from TRBV28 and TRBJ1-5, with a weak D call TRBD1 (6 bases). The CDR3 is made up of 16 amino acids. Trimming cost V 6 bases and J 4 bases, with 19 bases left between them. Per the germline V gene, CDR1 is MDHEN and CDR2 is SYDVKM.

This clone occurred a few times. The chain has TRBV27 and TRBJ2-7; D unresolved. Trimming shortened V by 5 bases and J by 3 bases, and 5 bases separated the two germline ends. The CDR3 is 11 amino acids. Germline V gene sequence: CDR1 MNHEY, CDR2 SMNVEV (reference sequence). Here the CDR3 reads CASSRGYEQYF. The CDR3 DNA reads TGTGCCAGCAGTCGCGGCTACGAGCAGTACTTC.

This chain joins TRBV19 and TRBJ2-3; TRBD1 matches at 9 bases. The CDR3 is made up of 16 amino acids. Germline-derived CDR1 and CDR2 are LNHDA and SQIVND (reference sequence). J gave up 5 bases and V 0 bases, and 6 bases lay outside the gene matches. CDR3 sequence reads: CASSIDQGQGLDTQYF. The CDR3 DNA is TGTGCCAGTAGTATAGATCAGGGACAGGGATTAGATACGCAGTATTTT.

CDR3 residues: CATAGGPSVNNEQFF. CDR3 in DNA: TGTGCCACTGCAGGGGGACCTAGCGTCAACAATGAGCAGTTCTTC. V and J are TRBV6-6 and TRBJ2-1, with D possibly TRBD1 on 7 matching bases. This CDR3 spans 15 amino acids. V was cut by 10 bases and J by 5 bases, with 21 bases left in between. CDR1 is MNHNY and CDR2 is SVGAGI in the germline V gene (reference sequence).

The chain has TRBV7-6 and TRBJ2-7, with unresolved D. Germline V gene data show CDR1 as SGHVS and CDR2 as FNYEAQ. V was cut by 5 bases and J by 3 bases, with 17 bases left in between. The CDR3 has 15 residues. This CDR3 reads CASSPTRQTHYEQYF. The CDR3 DNA reads as TGTGCCAGCAGCCCCACTCGCCAAACCCACTACGAGCAGTACTTC.

The chain has TRBV2 and TRBJ2-5, with 9 nucleotides matching TRBD2. The CDR3 sequence is 17 residues long. The germline V gene has CDR1 SNHLY and CDR2 FYNNEI. V was pared by 4 bases and J by 4 bases, with 13 bases of the junction left unmatched. In nucleotides, the CDR3 is TGTGCCAGCAGTGTAAGGACTAGCGCGGGGGGTAGAGAGACCCAGTACTTC. Protein sequence: CASSVRTSAGGRETQYF.

This chain links TRBV6-5 with TRBJ1-3; TRBD1 matches at 7 bases. This CDR3 contains 15 residues. Trimming removed 6 bases from V and 3 bases from J; junction bases left unmatched: 8. The germline CDR1 and CDR2 sequences are MNHEY and SVGAGI. CDR3 in amino acids: CASRKQGQDGNTIYF. As DNA, the CDR3 is TGTGCCAGCAGGAAACAGGGGCAGGATGGAAACACCATATATTTT.

This chain uses TRBV5-4 with TRBJ2-2; D is possibly TRBD1 (6 bases). The germline CDR1 and CDR2 sequences are SGHNT and YYREEE (reference sequence). The CDR3 length is 14 residues. The V end was cut by 1 base, the J end by 5 bases, with 9 bases between. The CDR3 region has the DNA TGTGCCAGCAGCTTGACAGGGCGAACCGGGGAGCTGTTTTTT. This translates into CASSLTGRTGELFF.

The DNA for the CDR3 is TGTGCCAGCAGCGTCGCCGGGACAGGGGGCGGGGAGCTGTTTTTT. The encoded protein is CASSVAGTGGGELFF. The chain recombines TRBV5-4 with TRBJ2-2, with 11 bases fitting TRBD1. The CDR3 is made up of 15 amino acids. Germline trimming cut 4 bases from V and 7 bases from J; bases unmatched to any gene: 6. Germline CDR1 is SGHNT and CDR2 is YYREEE (reference sequence).

The gene calls are TRBV5-6 and TRBJ1-2; D is possibly TRBD1 (6 bases). Germline-derived CDR1 and CDR2 are SGHDT and YYEEEE. V lost 0 bases, J lost 4 bases, and 13 bases lay in between. CDR3 length equals 15 residues. This chain's CDR3 is CASSLGPRGGYGYTF. The CDR3 DNA sequence: TGTGCCAGCAGCTTGGGACCGAGAGGGGGCTATGGCTACACCTTC. Complete variable domain (other parts from reference TRBV5-6 and TRBJ1-2): DAGVTQSPTHLIKTRGQQVTLRCSPKSGHDTVSWYQQALGQGPQFIFQYYEEEERQRGNFPDRFSGHQFPNYSSELNVNALLLGDSALYLCASSLGPRGGYGYTFGSGTRLTVV.

The genes are TRBV24-1 and TRBJ2-1; 10 nucleotides line up with TRBD2. With 4 bases clipped from V and 6 bases from J, the junction kept 5 bases outside the gene matches. The germline V gene encodes CDR1 KGHDR and CDR2 SFDVKD. The CDR3 loop spans 15 amino acids. This CDR3 reads CATSDRSGRVNEQFF. DNA for the CDR3: TGTGCCACCAGTGACCGGAGCGGGAGGGTCAATGAGCAGTTCTTC.

This clone has a handful of counts. V is TRBV16 and J is TRBJ2-7; no definite D call. The CDR3 extends over 14 amino acids. CDR1 is KGHSY and CDR2 is FQNENV in the germline V gene. Trimming cost V 4 bases and J 2 bases, with 12 bases left between them. The CDR3 DNA reads TGTGCCAGCAGCCCCACCCGGGTGGCCTACGAGCAGTACTTC. It codes for CASSPTRVAYEQYF.

The V call is TRBV5-1, the J call TRBJ2-3, with 7 bases aligning to TRBD1. This CDR3 has 17 residues. V lost 5 bases and J lost 4; bases outside the gene matches: 16. CDR1 and CDR2 (germline): SGHRS, YFSETQ. CDR3 coding DNA: TGCGCCAGCAGTCGCAGTCGCGGACAGGCATCATCAGATACGCAGTATTTT. This gives the protein CASSRSRGQASSDTQYF.

This clone appeared a few times. This chain uses TRBV5-1 with TRBJ2-7, with 9 bases identical to TRBD1. After removal of 3 bases from V and 6 bases from J, the junction contained 19 bases not matched to a gene. Germline loops: CDR1 SGHRS, CDR2 YFSETQ. The CDR3 covers 18 residues. The CDR3 loop reads CASSSSPGTGLYPSEQYF. CDR3 sequence (DNA): TGCGCCAGCAGCTCCAGTCCCGGGACAGGGCTCTACCCTAGCGAGCAGTACTTC.

The chain has TRBV15 and TRBJ2-7, with 8 nucleotides matching TRBD1. J lost 5 bases, V lost 1 base, and 7 bases had no gene match. Germline V gives CDR1 LNHNV, CDR2 YYDKDF (reference sequence). The length of the CDR3 is 15 residues. This CDR3 reads CATSRGTGSLDEQYV. DNA of the CDR3: TGTGCCACCAGCAGAGGGACAGGGAGTTTGGACGAGCAGTACGTC.

This chain uses TRBV4-1 with TRBJ2-2; 13 bases are a match to TRBD2. This CDR3 spans 20 amino acids. Germline trimming cut 4 bases from V and 0 bases from J; bases unmatched to any gene: 11. Germline V CDR1 and CDR2: MGHRA, YSYEKL. This CDR3 reads CASSRTLATSGGTNTGELFF. The CDR3, as DNA: TGCGCCAGCAGCCGCACACTGGCGACTAGCGGGGGGACGAACACCGGGGAGCTGTTTTTT.

The V call is TRBV5-4, the J call TRBJ1-3, with 9 bases identical to TRBD1. J lost 1 base, V lost 0 bases, and 2 bases had no gene match. The CDR3 length is 16 residues. Germline V CDR1 and CDR2: SGHNT, YYREEE (reference sequence). The CDR3 sequence is CASSLDRGPSGNTIYF. The CDR3 DNA sequence: TGTGCCAGCAGCTTGGACAGGGGGCCTTCTGGAAACACCATATATTTT.

CDR3 amino acids: CASSDQNRVGAEAFF. For the CDR3, the DNA is TGCGCCAGCAGTGACCAAAACAGGGTTGGTGCTGAAGCTTTCTTT. The chain is built from TRBV10-2 and TRBJ1-1, with a tentative D call TRBD1 (6 bases). The CDR3 has 15 amino acids. The germline V gene encodes CDR1 WSHSY and CDR2 SAAADI. The V end lost 3 bases, the J end lost 6 bases, and 17 bases lay between the germline ends.

This chain connects TRBV7-9 to TRBJ2-1; D uncertain. V was cut by 5 bases and J by 0 bases, with 14 bases left in between. This CDR3 has 16 amino acids. Germline V gene sequence: CDR1 SEHNR, CDR2 FQNEAQ (reference sequence). In DNA form, the CDR3 reads TGTGCCAGCAGCCACAAGTGGAGCGTCTCCTACAATGAGCAGTTCTTC. Amino acid sequence: CASSHKWSVSYNEQFF. Based on the CDR3 plus reference TRBV7-9 and TRBJ2-1, the full variable domain is DTGVSQNPRHKITKRGQNVTFRCDPISEHNRLYWYRQTLGQGPEFLTYFQNEAQLEKSRLLSDRFSAERPKGSFSTLEIQRTEQGDSAMYLCASSHKWSVSYNEQFFGPGTRLTVL.

The chain couples TRBV5-1 to TRBJ2-7; 9 positions agree with TRBD2. J lost 4 bases, V lost 4 bases, and 9 bases had no gene match. This CDR3 is 15 amino acids long. CDR1 is SGHRS, CDR2 YFSETQ, per germline. DNA of the CDR3: TGCGCCAGCAGCCCTTTAGCGGGAGAAGGGTACGAGCAGTACTTC. This gives the protein CASSPLAGEGYEQYF.

The chain is built from TRBV10-3 and TRBJ2-1; D is perhaps TRBD2 (6 bases). V lost 0 bases, J lost 3 bases, and 18 bases lay in between. Germline CDR1 is ENHRY and CDR2 is SYGVKD. This CDR3 region has 18 residues. CDR3 protein: CAISESTGGGKYYNEQFF. The CDR3 DNA sequence: TGTGCCATCAGTGAGTCGACTGGGGGAGGTAAATACTACAATGAGCAGTTCTTC.